The clone carrying this T cell receptor (beta chain) was observed a few times. The V end was cut by 1 base, the J end by 4 bases, with 7 bases between. Germline CDR1 reads SGHDN; CDR2 reads FVKESK. CDR3 length equals 14 residues. This specimen comes from a study of T cells in localized non-small cell lung cancer. TCRdb's table, derived via immunoSEQ multiplex PCR, lists solely in-frame clones and lacks some. The sample lists around 2,700 clones; around 30% were seen once. Sample: lung tumor tissue, taken before any cancer treatment. The TCR sequence derives from a female donor of 60 years or more with stage II squamous cell lung carcinoma. The chain employs TRBV14 and TRBJ2-2; a weak D match, TRBD2 (5 bases). CDR3 in amino acids: CASSQGRGTGELFF. In nucleotides, the CDR3 is TGTGCCAGCAGCCAAGGTCGGGGCACCGGGGAGCTGTTTTTT.